A single T cell receptor (beta chain) is shown here with its context. What it recognizes is unknown. This entry is derived from a study of cytomegalovirus exposure and HLA in healthy donors. PCR involved 60 Vbeta and 13 Jbeta primers. Original handling: Among the unique TCR beta chains that a later analysis counted, 80 million to 100 million in all, 10 million to 13 million were shared. Sequencing was performed with immunoSEQ multiplex PCR; in TCRdb, only in-frame clones are kept and a portion is missing. V and J calls and clone size are as listed in that table; D and trimming were resolved from the DNA. Seen here are fewer than 200,000 clones, 75% to 90% observed once, and the top ten hold around 4.3%. Germline V gene data show CDR1 as LNHDA and CDR2 as SQIVND (reference sequence). The V end lost 2 bases, the J end lost 8 bases, and 15 bases lay between the germline ends. The length of the CDR3 is 15 residues.

Study-level findings and limits: Follow-up analysis found HLA locus-dependent TCR association rates, highest for DRB1 and lowest for HLA-C.

The clonotype was recovered from a woman between 50 and 59 years old in good health and CMV-seropositive. The specimen sequenced was PBMCs. The chain employs TRBV19 and TRBJ1-4, with D hard to call. CDR3 coding DNA: TGTGCCAGTAGTATATTTTCGGCCTCGGGGGAAAAACTGTTTTTT. Protein product: CASSIFSASGEKLFF.